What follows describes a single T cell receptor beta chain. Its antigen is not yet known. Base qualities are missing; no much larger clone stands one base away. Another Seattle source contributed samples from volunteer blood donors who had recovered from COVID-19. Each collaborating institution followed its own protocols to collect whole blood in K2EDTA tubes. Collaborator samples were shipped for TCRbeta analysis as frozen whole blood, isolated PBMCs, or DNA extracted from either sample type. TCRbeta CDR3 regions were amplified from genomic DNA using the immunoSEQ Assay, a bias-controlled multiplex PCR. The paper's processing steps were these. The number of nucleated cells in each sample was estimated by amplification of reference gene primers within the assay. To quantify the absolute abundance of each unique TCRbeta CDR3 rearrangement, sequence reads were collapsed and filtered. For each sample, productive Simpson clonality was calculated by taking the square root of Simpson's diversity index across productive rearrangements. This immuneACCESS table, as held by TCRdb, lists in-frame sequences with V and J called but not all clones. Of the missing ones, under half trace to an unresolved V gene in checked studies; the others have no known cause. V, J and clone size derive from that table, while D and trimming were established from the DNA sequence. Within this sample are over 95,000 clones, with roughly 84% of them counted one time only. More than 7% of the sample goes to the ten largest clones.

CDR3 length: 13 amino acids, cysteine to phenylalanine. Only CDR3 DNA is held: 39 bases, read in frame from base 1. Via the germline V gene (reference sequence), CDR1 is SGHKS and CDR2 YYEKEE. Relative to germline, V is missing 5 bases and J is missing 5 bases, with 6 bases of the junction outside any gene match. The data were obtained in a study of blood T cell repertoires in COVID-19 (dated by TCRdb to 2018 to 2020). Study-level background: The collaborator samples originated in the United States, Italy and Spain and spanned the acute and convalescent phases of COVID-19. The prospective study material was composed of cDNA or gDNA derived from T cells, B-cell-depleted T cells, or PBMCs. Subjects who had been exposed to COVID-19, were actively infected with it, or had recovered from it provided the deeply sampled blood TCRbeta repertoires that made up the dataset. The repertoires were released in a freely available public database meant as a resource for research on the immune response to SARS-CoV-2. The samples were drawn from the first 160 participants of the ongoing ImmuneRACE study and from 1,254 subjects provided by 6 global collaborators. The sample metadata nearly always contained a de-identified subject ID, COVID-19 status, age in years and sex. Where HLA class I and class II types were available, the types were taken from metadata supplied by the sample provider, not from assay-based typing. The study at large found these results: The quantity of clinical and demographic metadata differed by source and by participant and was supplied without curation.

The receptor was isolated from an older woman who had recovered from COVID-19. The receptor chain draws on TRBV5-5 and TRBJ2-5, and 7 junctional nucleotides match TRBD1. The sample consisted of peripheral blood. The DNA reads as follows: TGTGCCAGCAGGGACAGGTTTTGGGAGACCCAGTACTTC. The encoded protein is CASRDRFWETQYF.